These T cell receptor beta chains were read from a single sample in a study of neurological immune-mediated disorders. TCRdb passed the 5' RACE reads through MiXCR, listing each CDR3 protein once. This sample has approximately 130,000 distinct CDR3 sequences, with 3.2% found just once. Sequencing was carried out using PBMCs. All receptors derive from a woman younger than 45 with multiple sclerosis. CDR3s include the opening cysteine and the closing phenylalanine or tryptophan. A D gene is named only where the DNA matches it firmly. Only part of the rows carry a size: once, few, many, or a class if the clone is expanded.

V	length	D	J	size	DNA	CDR3
TRBV6-6	12	NA	TRBJ1-2	many	TGTGCCAGCCGCCGCGGGGACTATGGCTACACCTTC	CASRRGDYGYTF
TRBV4-3	15	TRBD2	TRBJ2-7	many	TGCGCCAGCAGCCAAGGGACTAGCGGGATGAACGAGCAGTACTTC	CASSQGTSGMNEQYF
TRBV6-5	15	TRBD1	TRBJ1-6	few	TGTGCCAGCAGTTGGGACAGGCGTCCGGATTCACCCCTCCACTTT	CASSWDRRPDSPLHF
TRBV5-1	14	TRBD2	TRBJ2-1	many	TGCGCCAGCAGAACAGCGGGGGCCCATCCCGAGCAGTTCTTC	CASRTAGAHPEQFF
TRBV7-8	14	NA	TRBJ1-1	many	TGTGCCAGCAGCTTAGACCGGGAGAACACTGAAGCTTTCTTT	CASSLDRENTEAFF
TRBV5-1	14	TRBD1	TRBJ2-4	many	TGCGCCAGCAGCTTGGGACAGGGGGCAGACATTCAGTACTTC	CASSLGQGADIQYF
TRBV5-1	16	NA	TRBJ2-3	many	TGCGCCAGCAGCTTGGGTGACGGTGCTGGCACAGATACGCAGTATTTT	CASSLGDGAGTDTQYF
TRBV30	14	NA	TRBJ2-3	NA	TGTGCCTGGAGTGTACCGGGCTCGGTAAATACGCAGTATTTT	CAWSVPGSVNTQYF
TRBV5-1	15	NA	TRBJ1-5	many	TGCGCCAGCAGGTTGGACGGACAGCCCAATCAGCCCCAGCATTTT	CASRLDGQPNQPQHF
TRBV5-6	13	NA	TRBJ2-7	many	TGTGCCAGCAGCCCTGAGGGATCCTACGAGCAGTACTTC	CASSPEGSYEQYF
TRBV9	13	NA	TRBJ2-3	many	TGTGCCAGCAGGGGGTCTAGCACAGATACGCAGTATTTT	CASRGSSTDTQYF